Sequencing of this T cell receptor (beta chain) was carried out in a study of OX40 agonist ivuxolimab in advanced cancers. Study overall: With a range of 23 to 79, age averaged roughly 61 years, and nearly 85% were male.

With 8 bases clipped from V and 6 bases from J, the junction kept 10 bases outside the gene matches. The CDR3 is made up of 14 amino acids. Per the germline V gene, CDR1 is SNHLY and CDR2 is FYNNEI. Here immunoSEQ multiplex PCR was the method, and the copy in TCRdb shows in-frame clones only, minus some. The sample has approximately 91,000 clones; 80% to 90% are singletons. This clone was picked up one time. The sequenced sample was CD4+ or CD8+ T cells sorted from blood, obtained in a trial of the OX40 agonist ivuxolimab. The sequence came from an adult with an advanced solid tumor such as melanoma, head and neck, liver or kidney cancer. The chain joins TRBV2 to TRBJ1-2; 9 nucleotides align to TRBD1. The CDR3 coding sequence is TGTGCCAGCGGGGGGTACAGGGGGCTAGATGGCTACACCTTC. Translation gives CASGGYRGLDGYTF.